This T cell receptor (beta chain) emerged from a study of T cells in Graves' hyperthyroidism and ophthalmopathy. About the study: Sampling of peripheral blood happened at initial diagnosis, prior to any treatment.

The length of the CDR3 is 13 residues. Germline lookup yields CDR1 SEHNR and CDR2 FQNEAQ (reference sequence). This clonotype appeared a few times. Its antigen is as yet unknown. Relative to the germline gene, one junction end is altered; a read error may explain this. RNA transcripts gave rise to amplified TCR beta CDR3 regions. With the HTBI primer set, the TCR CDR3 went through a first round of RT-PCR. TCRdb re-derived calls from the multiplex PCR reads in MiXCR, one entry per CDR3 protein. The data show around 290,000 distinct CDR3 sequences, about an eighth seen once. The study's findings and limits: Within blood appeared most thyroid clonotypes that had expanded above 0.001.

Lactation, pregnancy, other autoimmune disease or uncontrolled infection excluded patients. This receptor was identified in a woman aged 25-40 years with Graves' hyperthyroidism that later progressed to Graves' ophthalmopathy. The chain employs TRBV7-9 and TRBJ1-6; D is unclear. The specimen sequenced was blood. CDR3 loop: CASSLSDDSPPHF. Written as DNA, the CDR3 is TGTGCCAGCAGCTTAAGCGACGATTCACCCCCCCACTTT.